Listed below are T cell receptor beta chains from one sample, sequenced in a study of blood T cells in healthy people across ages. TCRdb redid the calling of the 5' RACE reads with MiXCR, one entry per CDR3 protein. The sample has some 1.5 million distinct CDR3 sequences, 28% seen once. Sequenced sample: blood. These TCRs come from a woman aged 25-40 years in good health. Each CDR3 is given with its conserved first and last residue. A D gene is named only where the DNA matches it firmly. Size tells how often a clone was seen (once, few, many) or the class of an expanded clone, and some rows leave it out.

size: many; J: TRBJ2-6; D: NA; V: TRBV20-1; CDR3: CSARPGRGSGANVLTF; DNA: TGCAGTGCTAGGCCAGGGCGAGGCTCTGGGGCCAACGTCCTGACTTTC
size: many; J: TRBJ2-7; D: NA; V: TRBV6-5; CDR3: CASSFRQPYEQYF; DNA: TGTGCCAGCAGTTTCAGACAGCCCTACGAGCAGTACTTC
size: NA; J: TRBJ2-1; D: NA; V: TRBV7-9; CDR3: CANSPRGGQGDEQFF; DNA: TGTGCCAACAGCCCCCGGGGGGGCCAGGGGGATGAGCAGTTCTTC
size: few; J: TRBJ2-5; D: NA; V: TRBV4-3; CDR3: CASSQHSGGEETQYF; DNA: TGCGCCAGCAGCCAGCATTCAGGTGGAGAAGAGACCCAGTACTTC
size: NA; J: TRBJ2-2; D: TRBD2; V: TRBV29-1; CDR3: CSVVGLVNTGERFF; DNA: TGCAGCGTCGTTGGACTAGTTAACACCGGGGAGCGGTTTTTT
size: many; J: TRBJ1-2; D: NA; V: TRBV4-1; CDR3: CASSQEVPSGGYTF; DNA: TGCGCCAGCAGCCAAGAGGTTCCCTCTGGGGGCTACACCTTC
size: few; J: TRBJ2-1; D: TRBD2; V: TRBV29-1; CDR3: CSARLAGSSYNEQFF; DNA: TGCAGCGCCAGACTAGCGGGGAGCTCCTACAATGAGCAGTTCTTC
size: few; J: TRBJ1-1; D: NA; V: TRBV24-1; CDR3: CATSDSREQRAEAFF; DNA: TGTGCCACCAGTGATTCCCGGGAACAACGGGCAGAAGCTTTCTTT
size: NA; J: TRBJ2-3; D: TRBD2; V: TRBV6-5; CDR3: CASSSGTSGTDTRYF; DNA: TGTGCCAGCAGCTCTGGGACTAGCGGGACAGATACGCGGTATTTT
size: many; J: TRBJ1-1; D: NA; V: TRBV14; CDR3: CASSQGRAEAFF; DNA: TGTGCCAGCAGCCAGGGGAGGGCTGAAGCTTTCTTT
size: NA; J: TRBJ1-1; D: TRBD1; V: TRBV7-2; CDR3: CASSRGIRDRGPNTEAFF; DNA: TGTGCCAGCAGCCGGGGGATACGGGACAGGGGGCCGAACACTGAAGCTTTCTTT
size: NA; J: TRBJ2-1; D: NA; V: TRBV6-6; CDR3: CATSLLWGFNEQFF; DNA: TGTGCCACATCACTTCTTTGGGGCTTCAATGAGCAGTTCTTC
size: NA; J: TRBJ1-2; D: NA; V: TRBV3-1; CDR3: CASSHSQANYGYTF; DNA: TGTGCCAGCAGCCACAGTCAAGCTAACTATGGCTACACCTTC
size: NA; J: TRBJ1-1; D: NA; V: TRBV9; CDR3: CASSVRQANTEAFF; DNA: TGTGCCAGCAGCGTCAGACAGGCGAACACTGAAGCTTTCTTT
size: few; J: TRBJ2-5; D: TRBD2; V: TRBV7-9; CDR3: CASSTTSGDHQETQYF; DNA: TGTGCCAGCAGCACGACTAGCGGAGATCACCAAGAGACCCAGTACTTC
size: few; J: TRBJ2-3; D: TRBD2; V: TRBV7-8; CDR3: CASSSPRVAGGTDTQYF; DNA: TGTGCCAGCAGCTCCCCCCGGGTAGCGGGAGGTACAGATACGCAGTATTTT
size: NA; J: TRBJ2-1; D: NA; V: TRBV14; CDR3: CASGRVGSGTEQFF; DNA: TGTGCCAGCGGTAGAGTAGGGTCTGGCACTGAGCAGTTCTTC
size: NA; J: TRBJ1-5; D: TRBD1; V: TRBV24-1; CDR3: CATSDLRPKGQVNSNQPQHF; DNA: TGTGCCACCAGTGATTTGCGACCCAAAGGACAGGTTAATAGCAATCAGCCCCAGCATTTT
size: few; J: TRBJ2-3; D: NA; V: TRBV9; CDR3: CASNVGFGDTQYF; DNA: TGTGCCAGCAACGTGGGGTTTGGGGATACGCAGTATTTT
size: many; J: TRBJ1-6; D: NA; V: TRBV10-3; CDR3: CAINEGRDNSPLHF; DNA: TGTGCCATCAATGAGGGGCGGGATAATTCACCCCTCCACTTT
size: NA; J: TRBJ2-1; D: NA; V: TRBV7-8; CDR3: CASSFSNKQFF; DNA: TGTGCCAGCAGCTTCTCCAATAAGCAGTTCTTC
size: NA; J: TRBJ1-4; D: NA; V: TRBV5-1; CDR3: CASSSGRAVGKLFF; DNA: TGCGCCAGCAGCTCGGGACGGGCGGTGGGGAAACTGTTTTTT
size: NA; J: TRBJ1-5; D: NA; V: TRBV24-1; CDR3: CATSGQLNNQPQHF; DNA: TGTGCCACCAGTGGGCAGCTAAACAATCAGCCCCAGCATTTT
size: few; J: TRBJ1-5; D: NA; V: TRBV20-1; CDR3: CSAGPQNQPQHF; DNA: TGCAGTGCTGGCCCCCAAAATCAGCCCCAGCATTTT
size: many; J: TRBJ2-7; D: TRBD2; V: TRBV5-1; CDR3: CASSEGLAGGTYEQYF; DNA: TGCGCCAGCAGCGAGGGACTAGCGGGGGGAACCTACGAGCAGTACTTC
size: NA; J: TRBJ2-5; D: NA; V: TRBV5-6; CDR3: CASSFAVKYQETQYF; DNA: TGTGCCAGCAGCTTTGCCGTTAAGTACCAAGAGACCCAGTACTTC
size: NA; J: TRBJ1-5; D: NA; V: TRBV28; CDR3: CASSVGTVSNQPQHF; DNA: TGTGCCAGCAGTGTAGGGACCGTTAGCAATCAGCCCCAGCATTTT
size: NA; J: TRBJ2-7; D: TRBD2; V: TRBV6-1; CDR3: CASSEALLAGNPYEQYF; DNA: TGTGCCAGCAGTGAAGCCCTGCTAGCGGGGAACCCATACGAGCAGTACTTC
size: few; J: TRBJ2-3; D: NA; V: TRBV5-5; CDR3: CASGLRATDTQYF; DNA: TGTGCCAGCGGTCTACGGGCAACAGATACGCAGTATTTT
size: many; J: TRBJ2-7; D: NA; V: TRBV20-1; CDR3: CSARTVQAYEQYF; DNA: TGCAGTGCCCGGACAGTTCAAGCCTACGAGCAGTACTTC
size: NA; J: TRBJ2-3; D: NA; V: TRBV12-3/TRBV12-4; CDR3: CASSPRWGDTQYF; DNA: TGTGCCAGCAGTCCCCGTTGGGGAGATACGCAGTATTTT
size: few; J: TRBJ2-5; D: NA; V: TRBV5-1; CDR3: CASSSTEQETQYF; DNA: TGCGCCAGCAGCTCGACGGAACAAGAGACCCAGTACTTC
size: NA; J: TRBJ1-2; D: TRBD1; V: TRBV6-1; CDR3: CASQDPGDRGIANYGYTF; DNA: TGTGCCAGCCAAGACCCGGGGGACAGGGGCATCGCCAACTATGGCTACACCTTC
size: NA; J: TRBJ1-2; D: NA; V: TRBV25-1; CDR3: CASSEYVQNYGYTF; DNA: TGTGCCAGCAGTGAATATGTACAGAACTATGGCTACACCTTC
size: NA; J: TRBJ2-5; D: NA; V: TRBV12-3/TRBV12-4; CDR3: CASSLQWGAGETQYF; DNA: TGTGCCAGCAGTTTGCAATGGGGGGCCGGGGAGACCCAGTACTTC
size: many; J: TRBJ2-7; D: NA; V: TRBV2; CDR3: CASSGGDEQYF; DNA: TGCGCCAGCAGTGGAGGAGACGAGCAGTACTTC
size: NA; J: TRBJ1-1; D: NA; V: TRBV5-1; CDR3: CASSQGSYSAEAFF; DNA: TGCGCCAGCAGCCAGGGATCCTACAGCGCTGAAGCTTTCTTT
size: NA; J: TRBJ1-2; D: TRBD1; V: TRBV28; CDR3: CASSARTGSYGYTF; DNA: TGTGCCAGCAGTGCCCGGACAGGGAGCTATGGCTACACCTTC
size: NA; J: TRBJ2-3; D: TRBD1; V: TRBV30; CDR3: CACARTGLGTDTQYF; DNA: TGTGCCTGCGCCCGGACAGGCTTAGGTACAGATACGCAGTATTTT
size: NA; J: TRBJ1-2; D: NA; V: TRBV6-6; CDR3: CVSTYRDNYGYTF; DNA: TGTGTCAGCACGTACCGGGACAACTATGGCTACACCTTC
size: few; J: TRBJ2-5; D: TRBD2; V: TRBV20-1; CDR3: CSAQAGGETQYF; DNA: TGCAGTGCCCAGGCCGGGGGGGAGACCCAGTACTTC